These 29 T cell receptor beta chains were sequenced from one sample in a study of technical replicates of blood from several donors. This table comes from immunoSEQ multiplex PCR, and its TCRdb copy is limited to in-frame clones, with some not included. The sample has approximately 92,000 clones; approximately 95% are singletons. The material sequenced was T cells isolated from PBMCs. The receptors shown here come from a human donor in good health.

A few counts support this clone. CDR3: CASNMGGSYGYTF. The CDR3 DNA reads as TGTGCCAGCAACATGGGAGGGAGCTATGGCTACACCTTC. The chain carries TRBV5-4 and TRBJ1-2; D remains ambiguous. V gave up 6 bases and J gave up 4 bases, with 13 bases separating them. The CDR3 is 13 amino acids. The V gene's germline CDR1 is SGHNT and CDR2 YYREEE (reference sequence). Filled out from reference TRBV5-4 and TRBJ1-2, the complete variable domain reads ETGVTQSPTHLIKTRGQQVTLRCSSQSGHNTVSWYQQALGQGPQFIFQYYREEENGRGNFPPRFSGLQFPNYSSELNVNALELDDSALYLCASNMGGSYGYTFGSGTRLTVV.

The rearrangement links TRBV7-9 to TRBJ2-1; 10 bases line up with TRBD2. CDR1 is SEHNR and CDR2 is FQNEAQ in the germline V gene (reference sequence). This CDR3 has 14 amino acids. V was clipped by 5 bases and J by 4 bases; unmatched bases: 2. The CDR3 nucleotides are TGTGCCAGCAGCACGACTAGCGGGTACAATGAGCAGTTCTTC. Protein sequence: CASSTTSGYNEQFF.

A single count supports this clone. The chain employs TRBV29-1 and TRBJ2-7, with TRBD1 matching 10 bases. The V segment lost 1 base and the J segment 6 bases; nucleotides outside the gene matches: 12. Per the germline V gene, CDR1 is SQVTM and CDR2 is ANQGSEA. The CDR3 extends over 16 amino acids. The CDR3 region is CSVEGRFRDRGIEQYF. In DNA, the CDR3 is TGCAGCGTTGAAGGGCGGTTCCGGGACAGGGGTATCGAGCAGTACTTC.

The rearrangement joins TRBV29-1 to TRBJ1-2; a possible D gene is TRBD1 (5 bases). Trimming took 7 bases from V and 7 from J, leaving 13 bases between them. Germline CDR1 is SQVTM and CDR2 is ANQGSEA. CDR3 size: 11 residues. In nucleotides, the CDR3 is TGCAGCGGGATCGTTGGGGCTGGCTACACCTTC. This encodes CSGIVGAGYTF.

V gene TRBV5-4 combines with J gene TRBJ1-2; D gene uncertain. The V end was cut by 3 bases, the J end by 1 base, with 16 bases between. The CDR3 totals 16 residues. CDR1 SGHNT and CDR2 YYREEE come from the germline V gene (reference sequence). The CDR3 DNA sequence: TGTGCCAGCAGCTCCCCAGGTCGCCTCAGTAACTATGGCTACACCTTC. Translated: CASSSPGRLSNYGYTF.

The DNA for the CDR3 is TGTGCCAGTAGTCTATTCTCTGCTGCAACTAATGAAAAACTGTTTTTT. This translates into CASSLFSAATNEKLFF. The V call is TRBV19, the J call TRBJ1-4; D is undetermined. Germline loops: CDR1 LNHDA, CDR2 SQIVND (reference sequence). The CDR3 length is 16 residues. V lost 5 bases, J lost 0 bases, and 13 bases lay in between.

V gene TRBV28 combines with J gene TRBJ1-2; TRBD1 is a possible D gene (5 bases). This CDR3 has 13 amino acids. V lost 7 bases to trimming and J lost 4 bases, with 13 bases between them. Germline CDR1 reads MDHEN; CDR2 reads SYDVKM. CDR3 nucleotide sequence: TGTGCCAGCAATCCAGGGAACCGCTATGGCTACACCTTC. This encodes CASNPGNRYGYTF.

V and J are TRBV6-4 and TRBJ2-1; a weak D match, TRBD2 (6 bases). Trimming took 0 bases from V and 6 from J, leaving 12 bases between them. CDR1 and CDR2 from the germline V gene are MRHNA and SNTAGT. This CDR3 has 15 residues. CDR3 loop: CASSDSSGTGNEQFF. The CDR3 DNA sequence: TGTGCCAGCAGTGACTCTAGCGGTACCGGCAATGAGCAGTTCTTC.

This chain uses TRBV29-1 with TRBJ1-1; D unresolved. The ends were cut back, 1 base at V and 10 bases at J, with 19 bases in the middle. The CDR3 contains 14 residues. Germline CDR1 reads SQVTM; CDR2 reads ANQGSEA. CDR3 protein: CSVEGTLGGLGAFF. The CDR3 DNA follows: TGCAGCGTTGAAGGGACCCTGGGAGGTCTTGGAGCTTTCTTT.

The rearrangement uses TRBV5-1 and TRBJ1-4; 12 positions agree with TRBD1. With 2 bases clipped from V and 7 bases from J, the junction kept 6 bases outside the gene matches. The CDR3 runs to 16 residues. Germline loops: CDR1 SGHRS, CDR2 YFSETQ. The DNA of the CDR3 is TGCGCCAGCAGCTTCTTAGGGACAGGGGGCGGTGAAAAACTGTTTTTT. It encodes CASSFLGTGGGEKLFF.

This sequence joins TRBV19 and TRBJ2-7, with D maybe TRBD1 (5 bases). This CDR3 has 13 residues. Deletions cut 5 bases from V and 4 bases from J, with 12 bases between. The germline V gene has CDR1 LNHDA and CDR2 SQIVND (reference sequence). CDR3 nucleotides: TGTGCCAGTAGTTTCGCAGGGTCGTACGAGCAGTACTTC. Translating gives CASSFAGSYEQYF.

The chain uses TRBV7-9 and TRBJ2-1; 8 nucleotides match TRBD2. CDR3 length: 13 amino acids. V was clipped by 8 bases and J by 8 bases; unmatched bases: 8. Germline CDR1 reads SEHNR; CDR2 reads FQNEAQ (reference sequence). The CDR3 bases are TGTGCCAGCGGAGGGACTAGTTTAGATGAGCAGTTCTTC. Translating gives CASGGTSLDEQFF.

V usage is TRBV4-1 and J usage is TRBJ2-7, with TRBD1 identical over 7 bases. Germline assignment: CDR1 MGHRA and CDR2 YSYEKL. V lost 3 bases, J lost 3 bases, and 8 bases stayed unmatched. The CDR3 has 15 residues. CDR3 nucleotides: TGCGCCAGCAGCCACCTCCAGGGGGACCTCTACGAGCAGTACTTC. Amino acids: CASSHLQGDLYEQYF.

The chain carries TRBV5-5 and TRBJ1-1; unclear D gene. The CDR3 sequence is 16 residues long. Per germline, CDR1 SGHKS and CDR2 YYEKEE (reference sequence). Trimming left V 0 bases short and J 0 bases short, with 12 bases between. The CDR3 reads CASSLAFLPVNTEAFF. In nucleotides, the CDR3 is TGTGCCAGCAGCTTGGCCTTTCTTCCGGTGAACACTGAAGCTTTCTTT.

This clone was detected a few times. This sequence joins TRBV25-1 and TRBJ2-2; 7 nucleotides agree with TRBD2. The ends lost 2 bases at V and 8 bases at J; junction bases unmatched: 11. Germline V CDR1 and CDR2: MGHDK, SYGVNS. CDR3 length: 16 amino acids. As DNA, the CDR3 is TGTGCCAGCAGTGAACTCAAAGCGGGGCTACCAGGGGAGCTGTTTTTT. It yields the protein CASSELKAGLPGELFF.

As for this clone: An end of the junction differs from the germline gene, which may be a read error. The genes are TRBV6-5 and TRBJ2-3; the match to TRBD2 covers 8 bases. Germline loops: CDR1 MNHEY, CDR2 SVGAGI. The CDR3 is 15 residues long. The CDR3 region is CAISSSTSGGDTQYF. Here the CDR3 DNA reads TGTGCCATCAGTTCGTCAACCAGCGGGGGCGATACGCAGTATTTT.

The chain couples TRBV2 to TRBJ2-7; 9 bases match TRBD1. V lost 6 bases to trimming and J lost 3 bases; unmatched junction nucleotides: 9. The CDR3 spans 15 residues. Germline CDR1 reads SNHLY; CDR2 reads FYNNEI. The CDR3, as DNA: TGTGCCAGCAGCGCACAGGGGGCGATCGGCTACGAGCAGTACTTC. Translated, it gives CASSAQGAIGYEQYF.

The rearrangement joins TRBV7-9 to TRBJ2-4; the D is unclear. Looked up from germline, CDR1 is SEHNR and CDR2 is FQNEAQ (reference sequence). The CDR3 length is 15 residues. The germline V and J ends were trimmed by 7 bases and 7 bases, with 20 bases remaining between them. DNA of the CDR3: TGTGCCAGCAACCACCCCCTTATTCTAACCAACATTCAGTACTTC. Its protein is CASNHPLILTNIQYF.

This clone was picked up a small number of times. The chain is built from TRBV19 and TRBJ2-7, with 10 nucleotides matching TRBD2. CDR3 length: 15 amino acids. The germline gives CDR1 LNHDA, CDR2 SQIVND (reference sequence). V dropped 3 bases and J dropped 3; count of bases not matched to a gene: 5. The CDR3 spells CASSILAGGFYEQYF. CDR3 nucleotides: TGTGCCAGTAGTATCTTAGCGGGGGGATTCTACGAGCAGTACTTC.

J is TRBJ2-7 and V is TRBV6-5, with 7 positions matching TRBD1. This CDR3 spans 14 amino acids. The germline V gene encodes CDR1 MNHEY and CDR2 SVGAGI. V trimming: 6 bases; J trimming: 0 bases; junction bases outside the gene matches: 5. The CDR3 DNA reads TGTGCCAGCAGCCTAGGGGACAGCTCCTACGAGCAGTACTTC. Translating it yields CASSLGDSSYEQYF.

The rearrangement links TRBV4-1 to TRBJ2-3; a weak D match, TRBD2 (6 bases). Germline V CDR1 and CDR2: MGHRA, YSYEKL. V lost 1 base and J lost 5, with 10 bases in between. This CDR3 spans 14 amino acids. Written as DNA, the CDR3 is TGCGCCAGCAGCCAAGCTTGGGGGGTAGATACGCAGTATTTT. Translation: CASSQAWGVDTQYF.

The chain links TRBV12-5 to TRBJ1-4; 7 bases are a match to TRBD1. Losses at the gene ends were 2 bases for V and 5 bases for J; bases not matched to a gene: 17. This CDR3 region has 19 residues. Germline CDR1 LGHNT, CDR2 FRNRAP. CDR3 nucleotide sequence: TGTGCTAGTGGTTTGACTGTTTCGGGACAGTCAGGGGTAAATGAAAAACTGTTTTTT. Protein sequence: CASGLTVSGQSGVNEKLFF.

The chain couples TRBV19 to TRBJ1-1, with 7 bases aligning to TRBD1. The CDR3 consists of 17 residues. V gave up 3 bases and J gave up 1 base; unmatched junction bases: 11. Looked up from germline, CDR1 is LNHDA and CDR2 is SQIVND (reference sequence). The CDR3 here is CASSIIGGLVRNTEAFF. CDR3 DNA sequence: TGTGCCAGTAGTATCATAGGGGGCTTAGTTCGGAACACTGAAGCTTTCTTT. The whole variable domain, remainder taken from reference TRBV19 and TRBJ1-1, is DGGITQSPKYLFRKEGQNVTLSCEQNLNHDAMYWYRQDPGQGLRLIYYSQIVNDFQKGDIAEGYSVSREKKESFPLTVTSAQKNPTAFYLCASSIIGGLVRNTEAFFGQGTRLTVV.

In regard to this clone: The sample contains more than one DNA sequence encoding this CDR3. J is TRBJ1-4 and V is TRBV6-5; unclear D gene. Germline CDR1 is MNHEY and CDR2 is SVGAGI. The CDR3 contains 13 residues. Deletions cut 3 bases from V and 8 bases from J, with 10 bases between. CDR3 nucleotide sequence: TGTGCCAGCAGTTATGGGCTTGGCGAAAAACTGTTTTTT. Amino acid sequence: CASSYGLGEKLFF.

The chain employs TRBV6-1 and TRBJ2-5, with D possibly TRBD1 on 5 matching bases. This CDR3 contains 15 residues. In germline, CDR1 is MNHNS, CDR2 SASEGT. V gave up 2 bases and J gave up 2 bases, with 12 bases separating them. The CDR3 region is CASSESTGAQETQYF. The CDR3 nucleotides read TGTGCCAGCAGTGAAAGCACAGGAGCTCAAGAGACCCAGTACTTC.

The chain recombines TRBV6-5 with TRBJ2-5, with TRBD1 as a possible D gene (6 bases). CDR3 length: 13 residues. In germline, CDR1 is MNHEY, CDR2 SVGAGI. V lost 5 bases, J lost 6 bases, and 13 bases lay in between. Here the CDR3 reads CASSRQVLKTQYF. In DNA form, the CDR3 reads TGTGCCAGCAGTAGACAGGTTCTCAAGACCCAGTACTTC.

The chain employs TRBV21-1 and TRBJ2-5; the table's D call, TRBD2, has no DNA check behind it. TRBV21-1 is a pseudogene. The length of the CDR3 is 15 residues. The CDR3 protein is CASSKALQTRETQYF. The DNA of the CDR3 is TGTGCCAGCAGCAAAGCGCTTCAGACGCGGGAGACCCAGTACTTC.

The V and J genes are TRBV29-1 and TRBJ2-3; TRBD1 agrees at 8 bases. From germline, CDR1 is SQVTM and CDR2 ANQGSEA. V dropped 5 bases and J dropped 3; count of bases not matched to a gene: 7. The CDR3 loop spans 14 amino acids. CDR3 DNA sequence: TGCAGCGTTCGGGCAGGGGGCTCGACAGATACGCAGTATTTT. Its translation: CSVRAGGSTDTQYF.

The chain joins TRBV5-1 to TRBJ2-4; a weak D match, TRBD2 (6 bases). V shed 4 bases and J shed 7 bases, with 18 bases lying between them. CDR1 is SGHRS, CDR2 YFSETQ, per germline. The CDR3 is 15 residues long. The CDR3 sequence is CASSLGGNGENIQYF. In DNA form, the CDR3 reads TGCGCCAGCAGCCTGGGAGGAAACGGGGAGAACATTCAGTACTTC.